Below, 25 T cell receptor beta chains from the same sample are listed, as sequenced in a study of blood T cell repertoires in COVID-19. TCRdb's table, derived via immunoSEQ multiplex PCR, lists solely in-frame clones and lacks some. The sample shows roughly 260,000 clones, roughly 84% of them seen only once. The sample was peripheral blood. Receptor source: a young woman with acute or convalescent COVID-19.

The J gene is TRBJ2-7, the V gene TRBV19, with D uncertain. This CDR3 has 13 amino acids. Trimming cost V 3 bases and J 3 bases, with 9 bases left between them. Germline V gene sequence: CDR1 LNHDA, CDR2 SQIVND (reference sequence). The CDR3 region has the DNA TGTGCCAGTAGTATTCCAGGATACTACGAGCAGTACTTC. It specifies CASSIPGYYEQYF. Combining the CDR3 with reference TRBV19 and TRBJ2-7 gives the whole variable domain DGGITQSPKYLFRKEGQNVTLSCEQNLNHDAMYWYRQDPGQGLRLIYYSQIVNDFQKGDIAEGYSVSREKKESFPLTVTSAQKNPTAFYLCASSIPGYYEQYFGPGTRLTVT.

The chain has TRBV2 and TRBJ2-2; 10 bases map to TRBD2. V lost 6 bases, J lost 3 bases, and 13 bases stayed unmatched. The CDR3 totals 18 residues. Germline V CDR1 and CDR2: SNHLY, FYNNEI. Written as DNA, the CDR3 is TGTGCCAGCAGGGGCAATCGAGCGGGAGGGCCGTACACCGGGGAGCTGTTTTTT. This codes for CASRGNRAGGPYTGELFF.

The V gene is TRBV7-8, the J gene TRBJ1-1; D possibly corresponds to TRBD1 (6 bases). The V end was cut by 4 bases, the J end by 4 bases, with 13 bases between. The CDR3 totals 14 residues. Germline V gives CDR1 SGHVS, CDR2 FQNEAQ. DNA for the CDR3: TGTGCCAGCAGCTCGTGGCAGGGGATCACTGAAGCTTTCTTT. Protein sequence: CASSSWQGITEAFF. Drawing the rest from reference TRBV7-8 and TRBJ1-1, the complete variable domain is GAGVSQSPRYKVAKRGQDVALRCDPISGHVSLFWYQQALGQGPEFLTYFQNEAQLDKSGLPSDRFFAERPEGSVSTLKIQRTQQEDSAVYLCASSSWQGITEAFFGQGTRLTVV.

The V call is TRBV28, the J call TRBJ2-3; TRBD2 agrees at 16 bases. V dropped 4 bases and J dropped 7; count of bases not matched to a gene: 5. CDR1 MDHEN and CDR2 SYDVKM come from the germline V gene. The CDR3 loop spans 16 amino acids. CDR3 amino acids: CASSSGTSGRVNTQYF. The CDR3, as DNA: TGTGCCAGCAGTTCCGGGACTAGCGGGAGGGTCAATACGCAGTATTTT.

This clone has a handful of counts. The chain carries TRBV7-9 and TRBJ2-1; 8 bases are shared with TRBD2. The CDR3 has 15 residues. The J segment lost 8 bases and the V segment lost 5 bases, leaving 11 bases of the junction unmatched. Germline assignment: CDR1 SEHNR and CDR2 FQNEAQ (reference sequence). CDR3 amino acids: CASSPGRGPFHEQFF. In DNA, the CDR3 is TGTGCCAGCAGCCCCGGGAGGGGTCCCTTCCATGAGCAGTTCTTC.

The gene calls are TRBV5-1 and TRBJ2-5; D uncertain. Germline CDR1 SGHRS, CDR2 YFSETQ. Trimming left V 0 bases short and J 5 bases short, with 2 bases between. The CDR3 has 11 amino acids. The CDR3 sequence: CASSLAETQYF. The CDR3 coding sequence is TGCGCCAGCAGCTTGGCTGAGACCCAGTACTTC.

The chain joins TRBV11-2 to TRBJ1-4; the D gene is possibly TRBD1 (5 bases). Trimming took off 5 bases at V and 0 bases at J, with 13 bases between the two ends. This CDR3 spans 16 amino acids. Germline V gene sequence: CDR1 SGHAT, CDR2 FQNNGV. The CDR3 DNA is TGTGCCAGCAGCCCCCCGGGGGTGTCAACTAATGAAAAACTGTTTTTT. Translated: CASSPPGVSTNEKLFF. Using reference TRBV11-2 and TRBJ1-4 for the parts outside the CDR3, the full variable domain is EAGVAQSPRYKIIEKRQSVAFWCNPISGHATLYWYQQILGQGPKLLIQFQNNGVVDDSQLPKDRFSAERLKGVDSTLKIQPAKLEDSAVYLCASSPPGVSTNEKLFFGSGTQLSVL.

J is TRBJ1-2 and V is TRBV29-1, with a possible D match to TRBD1 (6 bases). V dropped 7 bases and J dropped 2 bases, with 14 bases sitting between them. The CDR3 spans 13 residues. In germline, CDR1 is SQVTM, CDR2 ANQGSEA. The CDR3 spells CSDVADRNYGYTF. The CDR3 coding sequence is TGCAGCGATGTAGCTGACAGGAACTATGGCTACACCTTC.

CDR3 DNA: TGTGCCAGCAGCCCGGGGGTAGCCAATGAGCAGTTCTTC. It is translated as CASSPGVANEQFF. This sequence joins TRBV7-3 and TRBJ2-1, with D perhaps matching TRBD2 (6 bases). Germline CDR1 is SGHTA and CDR2 is FQGTGA. Trimming stripped 5 bases from V and 6 bases from J, with 11 bases between. The CDR3 is 13 residues long.

The chain is built from TRBV11-2 and TRBJ1-1; possibly TRBD1 for D (5 bases). The V gene's germline CDR1 is SGHAT and CDR2 FQNNGV. The CDR3 contains 14 residues. Trimming took off 2 bases at V and 4 bases at J, with 11 bases between the two ends. The chain's CDR3 is CASSLKGWGTEAFF. Here the CDR3 DNA reads TGTGCCAGCAGCTTAAAGGGGTGGGGCACTGAAGCTTTCTTT.

A note on this clone: One end of the junction fails to match germline, which may point to a read error. The J gene is TRBJ2-7, the V gene TRBV29-1, with 8 positions matching TRBD1. Per germline, CDR1 SQVTM and CDR2 ANQGSEA. The CDR3 runs to 13 residues. CDR3 sequence reads: CSVVDRASSEQYF. CDR3 coding DNA: TGCAGCGTTGTGGACAGGGCATCCTCCGAGCAGTACTTC.

The chain carries TRBV10-3 and TRBJ2-1; 9 bases fit TRBD2. The germline CDR1 and CDR2 sequences are ENHRY and SYGVKD. Germline trimming cut 2 bases from V and 0 bases from J; bases unmatched to any gene: 2. CDR3 size: 16 residues. CDR3 amino acids: CAISELAGHSYNEQFF. DNA for the CDR3: TGTGCCATCAGTGAGCTAGCGGGACACTCCTACAATGAGCAGTTCTTC.

This clone occurred once. J is TRBJ2-7 and V is TRBV24-1, with 13 bases that match TRBD2. The CDR3 is 16 amino acids. V dropped 3 bases and J dropped 7; count of bases not matched to a gene: 8. Germline V CDR1 and CDR2: KGHDR, SFDVKD. The CDR3 reads CATSDPGLAGDGEQYF. In nucleotides, the CDR3 is TGTGCCACCAGTGATCCCGGACTAGCGGGAGATGGTGAGCAGTACTTC.

The V gene is TRBV7-2, the J gene TRBJ2-7, with D possibly TRBD1 on 6 matching bases. There are 16 residues in the CDR3. Germline V gene lookup returns CDR1 SGHTA and CDR2 FQGNSA. Trimming pared 5 bases from V and 1 base from J, leaving 18 bases between. In DNA form, the CDR3 reads TGTGCCAGCAGCCCCCGGGACACACTCCAATCCTACGAGCAGTACTTC. It is translated as CASSPRDTLQSYEQYF.

The DNA of the CDR3 is TGTGCCAGCAGGACAGGGGGCATCTACGAGCAGTACTTC. The encoded protein is CASRTGGIYEQYF. The chain joins TRBV7-8 to TRBJ2-7, with 10 bases fitting TRBD1. Trimming cost V 6 bases and J 3 bases; bases outside gene matches: 2. The germline V gene has CDR1 SGHVS and CDR2 FQNEAQ. CDR3 size: 13 residues.

The chain employs TRBV7-9 and TRBJ2-5, with TRBD2 identical over 12 bases. Germline CDR1 is SEHNR and CDR2 is FQNEAQ (reference sequence). V lost 3 bases, J lost 4 bases, and 6 bases stayed unmatched. This CDR3 is 16 amino acids long. Written as DNA, the CDR3 is TGTGCCAGCAGCTTGACTAGCGGGAGTCGGAGAGAGACCCAGTACTTC. Translation: CASSLTSGSRRETQYF.

The chain joins TRBV11-2 to TRBJ1-2, with D unclear. The CDR3 is 15 amino acids. Germline assignment: CDR1 SGHAT and CDR2 FQNNGV. Trimming left V 1 base short and J 0 bases short, with 9 bases between. CDR3 coding DNA: TGTGCCAGCAGCTTAGGGTTCACTACTAACTATGGCTACACCTTC. This sequence encodes CASSLGFTTNYGYTF.

This chain uses TRBV3-1 (or the pseudogene TRBV3-2) with TRBJ2-2; D gene ambiguous. Trimming removed 1 base from V and 3 bases from J, with 15 bases in between. The germline gives CDR1 LGHDT, CDR2 YNNKEL (reference sequence). CDR3 length: 17 amino acids. This CDR3 is CASSQVDNLADTGELFF. DNA for the CDR3: TGTGCCAGCAGCCAAGTGGATAACCTCGCGGACACCGGGGAGCTGTTTTTT.

J is TRBJ2-2 and V is TRBV5-1, with a weak D call TRBD2 (6 bases). The CDR3 runs 15 residues. V lost 7 bases and J 0 bases, leaving 13 bases between the germline ends. Germline V lookup: CDR1 SGHRS, CDR2 YFSETQ. For the CDR3, the DNA is TGCGCCAGCCGCGGGACCTTTTCGAACACCGGGGAGCTGTTTTTT. It yields the protein CASRGTFSNTGELFF.

This clone has ten or more counts. The chain employs TRBV30 and TRBJ2-1, with D unresolved. CDR3 length: 12 amino acids. Trimming cost V 0 bases and J 4 bases, with 4 bases left between them. Germline values: CDR1 GTSNPN, CDR2 SVGIG (reference sequence). CDR3 nucleotides: TGTGCCTGGAGTGTAACTTACAATGAGCAGTTCTTC. Translating it yields CAWSVTYNEQFF.

V gene TRBV6-2 or TRBV6-3 combines with J gene TRBJ1-5; D is uncertain. V was trimmed by 3 bases and J by 4 bases, leaving 16 bases between them. The CDR3 is made up of 16 amino acids. The germline CDR1 and CDR2 sequences are MNHEY and SVGEGT. CDR3 amino acids: CASSYRKNRENQPQHF. The DNA for the CDR3 is TGTGCCAGCAGTTATAGGAAGAACAGAGAGAATCAGCCCCAGCATTTT.

The chain recombines TRBV11-2 with TRBJ2-3, with 10 bases identical to TRBD2. The V segment lost 5 bases and the J segment 4 bases; nucleotides outside the gene matches: 9. CDR1 and CDR2 (germline): SGHAT, FQNNGV. The CDR3 loop spans 16 amino acids. The DNA of the CDR3 is TGTGCCAGCAGCCTTCTAGCGGGAGAGGGCGCAGATACGCAGTATTTT. Translating it yields CASSLLAGEGADTQYF.

The chain uses TRBV27 and TRBJ1-6; 9 positions agree with TRBD1. The V segment lost 6 bases and the J segment 9 bases; nucleotides outside the gene matches: 12. The CDR3 has 16 amino acids. CDR1 and CDR2 from the germline V gene are MNHEY and SMNVEV (reference sequence). The chain's CDR3 is CASRRTGESLGSPLHF. The CDR3 DNA follows: TGTGCCAGCAGGAGGACAGGGGAAAGTCTGGGTTCACCCCTCCACTTT.

This clone was counted between two and nine times. J is TRBJ1-2 and V is TRBV5-1, with 8 bases identical to TRBD1. V gave up 5 bases and J gave up 3 bases; unmatched junction bases: 6. In germline, CDR1 is SGHRS, CDR2 YFSETQ. This CDR3 spans 14 amino acids. The CDR3 sequence is CASSPTGGDYGYTF. The CDR3 region has the DNA TGCGCCAGCAGTCCAACAGGGGGAGACTATGGCTACACCTTC. The whole variable domain, remainder taken from reference TRBV5-1 and TRBJ1-2, is KAGVTQTPRYLIKTRGQQVTLSCSPISGHRSVSWYQQTPGQGLQFLFEYFSETQRNKGNFPGRFSGRQFSNSRSEMNVSTLELGDSALYLCASSPTGGDYGYTFGSGTRLTVV.

The gene calls are TRBV7-8 and TRBJ1-5; D uncertain. V was pared by 6 bases and J by 4 bases, with 19 bases between. The V gene's germline CDR1 is SGHVS and CDR2 FQNEAQ. This CDR3 has 16 amino acids. CDR3 region: CASSSGRAGWNQPQHF. CDR3 sequence (DNA): TGTGCCAGCAGTAGCGGACGGGCGGGCTGGAATCAGCCCCAGCATTTT.